This T cell receptor (beta chain) originates from a study of blood T cells in healthy people across ages. The second PCR ran about 6 to 11 cycles with a sample-barcoded 5' primer and J-beta primers. TCRdb passed the 5' RACE reads through MiXCR, listing each CDR3 protein once. Of hundreds of thousands of distinct CDR3 sequences listed, roughly a quarter are singletons. This CDR3 region has 14 residues. Germline-derived CDR1 and CDR2 are SGHTA and FQGNSA. V lost 4 bases and J lost 6, with 14 bases in between. This same sample was also taken into another study, of T cells of mothers and their children. This second study says: A few healthy Caucasian mothers, along with their six children, served as the donors.

The clonotype was recovered from a boy aged 2-15 years in good health. Sequenced input: blood. The chain is built from TRBV7-2 and TRBJ2-3; D is tentatively TRBD1 or TRBD2 (6 bases each). The CDR3 here is CASSSNGGSDTQYF. The CDR3 DNA reads as TGTGCCAGCAGCTCCAACGGGGGCAGCGATACGCAGTATTTT.